The 2 T cell receptor beta chains below come from one sample, sequenced in a study of blood T cell repertoires in COVID-19. The protocol was immunoSEQ multiplex PCR, while the TCRdb copy is restricted to in-frame clones and leaves out a portion. The repertoire consists of 150,000 to 200,000 clones, with roughly 84% occurring once and the leading ten covering approximately 3%. The sample consisted of PBMCs or T cells enriched from blood (not recorded which). The source is a woman aged 25 to 39 who had been exposed to COVID-19.

This chain connects TRBV2 to TRBJ2-3; possibly TRBD1 for D (6 bases). CDR3 length equals 14 residues. Trimming took 7 bases from V and 2 from J, leaving 13 bases between them. CDR1 and CDR2 from the germline V gene are SNHLY and FYNNEI. The DNA of the CDR3 is TGTGCCAGCAATTGGGACACCTACACAGATACGCAGTATTTT. Encoded protein: CASNWDTYTDTQYF. Filled out from reference TRBV2 and TRBJ2-3, the complete variable domain reads EPEVTQTPSHQVTQMGQEVILRCVPISNHLYFYWYRQILGQKVEFLVSFYNNEISEKSEIFDDQFSVERPDGSNFTLKIRSTKLEDSAMYFCASNWDTYTDTQYFGPGTRLTVL.

The chain uses TRBV27 and TRBJ2-3; D unresolved. V lost 1 base to trimming and J lost 3 bases, with 11 bases between them. The CDR3 contains 15 residues. Germline-derived CDR1 and CDR2 are MNHEY and SMNVEV (reference sequence). In nucleotides, the CDR3 is TGTGCCAGCAGTTTATTTGTCAGTTCTACAGATACGCAGTATTTT. It is translated as CASSLFVSSTDTQYF.